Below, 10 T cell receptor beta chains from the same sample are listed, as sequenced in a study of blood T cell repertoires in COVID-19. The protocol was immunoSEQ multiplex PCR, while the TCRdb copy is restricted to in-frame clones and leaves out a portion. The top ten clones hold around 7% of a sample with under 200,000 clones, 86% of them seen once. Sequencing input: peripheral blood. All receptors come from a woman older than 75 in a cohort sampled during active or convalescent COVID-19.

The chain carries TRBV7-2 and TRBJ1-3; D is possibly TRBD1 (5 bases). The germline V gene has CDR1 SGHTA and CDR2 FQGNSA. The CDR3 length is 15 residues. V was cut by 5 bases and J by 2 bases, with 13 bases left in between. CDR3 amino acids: CASSPLIGAGNTIYF. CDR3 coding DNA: TGTGCCAGCAGCCCCCTAATAGGGGCTGGAAACACCATATATTTT.

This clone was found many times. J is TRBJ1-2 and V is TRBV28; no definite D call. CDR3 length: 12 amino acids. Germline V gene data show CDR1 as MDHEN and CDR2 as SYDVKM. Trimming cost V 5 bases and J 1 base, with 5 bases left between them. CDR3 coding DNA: TGTGCCAGCAGTCCTAGTAACTATGGCTACACCTTC. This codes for CASSPSNYGYTF.

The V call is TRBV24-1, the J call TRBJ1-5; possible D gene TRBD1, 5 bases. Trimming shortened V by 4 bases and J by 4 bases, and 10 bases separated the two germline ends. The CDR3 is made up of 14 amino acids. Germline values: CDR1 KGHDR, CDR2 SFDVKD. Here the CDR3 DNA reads TGTGCCACCAGTGACGTGGGGCCTAATCAGCCCCAGCATTTT. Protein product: CATSDVGPNQPQHF.

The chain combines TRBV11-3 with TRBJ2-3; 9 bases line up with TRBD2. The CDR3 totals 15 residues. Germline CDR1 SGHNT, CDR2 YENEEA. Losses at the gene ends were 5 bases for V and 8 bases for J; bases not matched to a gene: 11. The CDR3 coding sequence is TGTGCCAGCAGCAAAACCGGGACTAGCCCCGTTACGCAGTATTTT. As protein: CASSKTGTSPVTQYF.

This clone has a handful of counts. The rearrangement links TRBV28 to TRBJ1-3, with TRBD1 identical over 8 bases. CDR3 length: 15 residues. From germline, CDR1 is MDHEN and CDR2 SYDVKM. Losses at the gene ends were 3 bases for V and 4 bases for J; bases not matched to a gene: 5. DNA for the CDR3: TGTGCCAGCAGTTTCGACAGGGGTTCGGGAAACACCATATATTTT. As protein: CASSFDRGSGNTIYF.

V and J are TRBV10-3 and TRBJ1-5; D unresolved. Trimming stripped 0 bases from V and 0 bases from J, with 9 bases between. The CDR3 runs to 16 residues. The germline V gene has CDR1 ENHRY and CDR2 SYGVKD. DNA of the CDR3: TGTGCCATCAGTGAGTCTCGAGTCTCTAGCAATCAGCCCCAGCATTTT. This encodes CAISESRVSSNQPQHF.

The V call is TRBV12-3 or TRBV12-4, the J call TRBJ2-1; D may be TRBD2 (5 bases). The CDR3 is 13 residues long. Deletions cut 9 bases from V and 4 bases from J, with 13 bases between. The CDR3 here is CASSSGAYNEQFF. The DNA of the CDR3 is TGTGCCAGTTCGAGCGGAGCGTACAATGAGCAGTTCTTC.

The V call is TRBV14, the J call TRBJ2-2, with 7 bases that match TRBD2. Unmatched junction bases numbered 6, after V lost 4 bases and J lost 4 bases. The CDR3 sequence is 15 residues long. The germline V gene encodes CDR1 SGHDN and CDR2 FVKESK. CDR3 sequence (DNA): TGTGCCAGCAGCCCGCCCGGGACTACCACCGGGGAGCTGTTTTTT. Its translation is CASSPPGTTTGELFF. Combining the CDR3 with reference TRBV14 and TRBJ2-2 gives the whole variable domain EAGVTQFPSHSVIEKGQTVTLRCDPISGHDNLYWYRRVMGKEIKFLLHFVKESKQDESGMPNNRFLAERTGGTYSTLKVQPAELEDSGVYFCASSPPGTTTGELFFGEGSRLTVL.

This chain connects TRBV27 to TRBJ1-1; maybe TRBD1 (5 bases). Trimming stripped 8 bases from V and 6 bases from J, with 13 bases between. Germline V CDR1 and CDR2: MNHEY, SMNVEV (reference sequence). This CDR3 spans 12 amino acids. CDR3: CASGRGTAEAFF. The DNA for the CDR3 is TGTGCCAGCGGGAGGGGTACCGCTGAAGCTTTCTTT.

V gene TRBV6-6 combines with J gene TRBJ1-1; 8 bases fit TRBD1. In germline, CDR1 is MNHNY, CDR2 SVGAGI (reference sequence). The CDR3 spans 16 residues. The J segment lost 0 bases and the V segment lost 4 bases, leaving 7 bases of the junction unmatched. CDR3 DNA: TGTGCCAGCAGTTCCCATGGGACAGGTTTGAACACTGAAGCTTTCTTT. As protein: CASSSHGTGLNTEAFF.